This T cell receptor (beta chain) comes out of a study of T cell responses to AZD1222 COVID-19 vaccine. Germline lookup yields CDR1 LGHNA and CDR2 YNFKEQ. Trimming cost V 4 bases and J 1 base; bases outside gene matches: 4. The length of the CDR3 is 15 residues. About this clone itself: The antigen is not known.

Study-wide results and caveats: Baseline testing showed seropositivity in only six AZD1222 recipients. The donor group comprised mostly white British people and more females; the analysis possibly underestimated clonal diversity. Regions 160-218 and 743-854 dominated among vaccine-associated CD4 TCRs spanning spike. Targeting of unmutated variant regions was reportedly seen in nearly half of spike-specific TCRs.

Libraries were prepared by immunoSEQ multiplex PCR; TCRdb keeps only in-frame clonotypes and omits some of them. In the table there are 75,000 to 100,000 clones, roughly 88% of which are singletons. Sequenced here: peripheral blood, sampled on day 0 of AZD1222 vaccination. The V call is TRBV4-2, the J call TRBJ2-1; 7 bases are a match to TRBD1. The TCR originated in an adult in good health. The chain's CDR3 is CASSPGTVSYNEQFF. DNA for the CDR3: TGTGCCAGCAGCCCCGGGACAGTGTCCTACAATGAGCAGTTCTTC.